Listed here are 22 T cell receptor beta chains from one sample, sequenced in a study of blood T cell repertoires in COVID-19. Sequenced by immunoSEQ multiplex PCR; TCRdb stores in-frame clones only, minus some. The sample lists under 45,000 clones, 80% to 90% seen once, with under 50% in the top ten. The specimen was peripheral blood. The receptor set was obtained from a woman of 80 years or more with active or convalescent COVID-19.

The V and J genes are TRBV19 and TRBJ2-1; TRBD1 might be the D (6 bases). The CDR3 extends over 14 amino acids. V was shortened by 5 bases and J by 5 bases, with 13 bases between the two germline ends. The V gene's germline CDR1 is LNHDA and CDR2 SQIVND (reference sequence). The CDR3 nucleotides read TGTGCCAGTAGTCTCGGGACACATAACAATGAGCAGTTCTTC. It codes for CASSLGTHNNEQFF.

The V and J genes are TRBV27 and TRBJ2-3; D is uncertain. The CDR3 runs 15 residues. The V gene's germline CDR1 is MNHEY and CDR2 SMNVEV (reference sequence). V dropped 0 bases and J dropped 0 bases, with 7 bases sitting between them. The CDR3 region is CASSLSGVSTDTQYF. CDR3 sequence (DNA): TGTGCCAGCAGTTTATCCGGAGTCAGCACAGATACGCAGTATTTT.

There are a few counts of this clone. The CDR3 loop is CASSPRTGAGYTF. As DNA, the CDR3 is TGTGCCAGCAGTCCTCGGACAGGCGCCGGCTACACCTTC. The chain links TRBV2 to TRBJ1-2; TRBD1 matches 7 bases. From germline, CDR1 is SNHLY and CDR2 FYNNEI. With V trimmed by 5 bases and J by 8 bases, 8 bases remained unmatched. This CDR3 is 13 amino acids long.

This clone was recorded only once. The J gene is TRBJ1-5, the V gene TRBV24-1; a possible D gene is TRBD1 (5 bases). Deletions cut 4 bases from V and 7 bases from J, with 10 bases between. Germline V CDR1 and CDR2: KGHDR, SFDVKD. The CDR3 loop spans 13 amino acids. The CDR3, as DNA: TGTGCCACCAGTGACAGGGTTAGCCAGCCCCAGCATTTT. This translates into CATSDRVSQPQHF.

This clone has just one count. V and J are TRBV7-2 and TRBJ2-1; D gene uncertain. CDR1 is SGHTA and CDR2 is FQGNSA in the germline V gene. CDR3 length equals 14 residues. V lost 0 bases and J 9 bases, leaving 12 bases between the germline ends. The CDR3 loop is CASSLATIVGEQFF. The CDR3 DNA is TGTGCCAGCAGCTTAGCGACAATTGTGGGTGAGCAGTTCTTC.

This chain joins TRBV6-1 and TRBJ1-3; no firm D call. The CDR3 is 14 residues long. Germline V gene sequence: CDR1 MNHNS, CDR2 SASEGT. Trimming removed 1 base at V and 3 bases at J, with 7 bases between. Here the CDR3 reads CASSEVRVGNTIYF. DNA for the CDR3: TGTGCCAGCAGTGAAGTACGGGTTGGAAACACCATATATTTT.

Here the CDR3 DNA reads TGTGCCTGGAGTCCATTAGCGGGGAGCACAGATACGCAGTATTTT. This encodes CAWSPLAGSTDTQYF. V usage is TRBV30 and J usage is TRBJ2-3; TRBD2 agrees at 8 bases. This CDR3 is built from 15 residues. V was clipped by 2 bases and J by 0 bases; unmatched bases: 4. The germline gives CDR1 GTSNPN, CDR2 SVGIG (reference sequence).

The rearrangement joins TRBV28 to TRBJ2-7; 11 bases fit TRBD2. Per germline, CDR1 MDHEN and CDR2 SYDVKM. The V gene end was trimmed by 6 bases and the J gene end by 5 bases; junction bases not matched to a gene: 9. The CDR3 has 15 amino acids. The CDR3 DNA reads TGTGCCAGCAGCCTACTAGCGGGAGATGGGAACGAGCAGTACTTC. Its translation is CASSLLAGDGNEQYF.

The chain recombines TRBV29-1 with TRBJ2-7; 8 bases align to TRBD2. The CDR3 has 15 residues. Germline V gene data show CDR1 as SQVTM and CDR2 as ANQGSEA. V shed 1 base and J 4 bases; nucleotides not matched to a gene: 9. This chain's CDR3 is CSVEVPRAGDYEQYF. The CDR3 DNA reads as TGCAGCGTTGAAGTTCCGCGAGCGGGAGATTACGAGCAGTACTTC.

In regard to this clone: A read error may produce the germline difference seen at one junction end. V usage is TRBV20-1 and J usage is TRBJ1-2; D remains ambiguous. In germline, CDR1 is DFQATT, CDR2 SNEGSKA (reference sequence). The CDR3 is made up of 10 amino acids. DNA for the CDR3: TGCAGTGCTAGAGGTTCCCCGAGCCTCTTC. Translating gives CSARGSPSLF.

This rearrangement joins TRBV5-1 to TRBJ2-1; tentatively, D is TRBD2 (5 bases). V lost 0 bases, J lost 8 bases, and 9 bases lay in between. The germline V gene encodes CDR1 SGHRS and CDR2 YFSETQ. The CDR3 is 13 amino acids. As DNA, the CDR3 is TGCGCCAGCAGCTTGGTGCATAGCGATGAGCAGTTCTTC. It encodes CASSLVHSDEQFF.

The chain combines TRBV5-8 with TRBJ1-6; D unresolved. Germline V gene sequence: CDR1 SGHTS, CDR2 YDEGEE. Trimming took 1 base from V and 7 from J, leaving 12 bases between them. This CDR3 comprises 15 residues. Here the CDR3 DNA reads TGTGCCAGCAGCTTGTTGTACAGCCCCAATTCACCCCTCCACTTT. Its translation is CASSLLYSPNSPLHF.

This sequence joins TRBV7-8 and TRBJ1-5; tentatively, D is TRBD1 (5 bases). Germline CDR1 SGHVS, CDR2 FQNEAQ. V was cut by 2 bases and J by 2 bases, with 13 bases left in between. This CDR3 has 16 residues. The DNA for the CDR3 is TGTGCCAGCAGCTTAAGCGGGTTAGGGGGCAATCAGCCCCAGCATTTT. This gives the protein CASSLSGLGGNQPQHF.

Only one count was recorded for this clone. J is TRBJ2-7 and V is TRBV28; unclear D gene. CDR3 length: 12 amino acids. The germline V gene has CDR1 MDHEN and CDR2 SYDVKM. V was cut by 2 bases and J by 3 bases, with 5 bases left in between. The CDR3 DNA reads TGTGCCAGCAGTTTAGTCTACTACGAGCAGTACTTC. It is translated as CASSLVYYEQYF.

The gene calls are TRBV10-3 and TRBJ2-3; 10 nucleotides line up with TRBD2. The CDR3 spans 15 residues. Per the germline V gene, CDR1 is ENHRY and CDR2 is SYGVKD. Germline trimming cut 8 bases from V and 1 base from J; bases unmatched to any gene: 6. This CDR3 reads CAIGLAGEGTDTQYF. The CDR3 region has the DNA TGTGCCATCGGTCTAGCGGGAGAAGGCACAGATACGCAGTATTTT.

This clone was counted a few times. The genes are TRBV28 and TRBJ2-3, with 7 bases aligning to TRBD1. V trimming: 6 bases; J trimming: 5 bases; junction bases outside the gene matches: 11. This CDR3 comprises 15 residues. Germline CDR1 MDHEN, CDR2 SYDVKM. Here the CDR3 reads CASSRGRTGQDTQYF. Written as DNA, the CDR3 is TGTGCCAGCAGCAGAGGTCGGACAGGACAAGATACGCAGTATTTT.

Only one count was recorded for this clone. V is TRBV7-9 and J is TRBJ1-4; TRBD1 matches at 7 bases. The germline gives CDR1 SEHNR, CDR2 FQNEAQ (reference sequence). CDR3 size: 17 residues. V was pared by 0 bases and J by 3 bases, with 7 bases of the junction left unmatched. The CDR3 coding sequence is TGTGCCAGCAGCTTAGCCTTAACAGGGGCAGCTAATGAAAAACTGTTTTTT. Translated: CASSLALTGAANEKLFF.

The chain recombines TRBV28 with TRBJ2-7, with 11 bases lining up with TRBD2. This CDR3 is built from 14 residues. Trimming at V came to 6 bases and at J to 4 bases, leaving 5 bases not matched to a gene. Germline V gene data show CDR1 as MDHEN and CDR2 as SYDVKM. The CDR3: CASSLAGGLYEQYF. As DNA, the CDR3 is TGTGCCAGCAGCCTAGCGGGAGGTTTGTACGAGCAGTACTTC.

DNA of the CDR3: TGCGCCAGCAGCTGGACTAGCGGGAGCTATGAGCAGTTCTTC. This translates into CASSWTSGSYEQFF. This sequence joins TRBV5-1 and TRBJ2-1; 13 bases align to TRBD2. V lost 3 bases, J lost 8 bases, and 2 bases stayed unmatched. Germline CDR1 reads SGHRS; CDR2 reads YFSETQ. The CDR3 covers 14 residues.

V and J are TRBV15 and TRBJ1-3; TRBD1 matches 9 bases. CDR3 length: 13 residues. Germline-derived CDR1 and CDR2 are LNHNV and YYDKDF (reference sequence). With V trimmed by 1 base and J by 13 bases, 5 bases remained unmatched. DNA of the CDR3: TGTGCCACCAGCAGAGGACAGGGGGACGGTATATATTTT. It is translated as CATSRGQGDGIYF. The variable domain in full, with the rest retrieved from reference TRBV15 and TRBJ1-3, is DAMVIQNPRYQVTQFGKPVTLSCSQTLNHNVMYWYQQKSSQAPKLLFHYYDKDFNNEADTPDNFQSRRPNTSFCFLDIRSPGLGDTAMYLCATSRGQGDGIYFGEGSWLTVV.

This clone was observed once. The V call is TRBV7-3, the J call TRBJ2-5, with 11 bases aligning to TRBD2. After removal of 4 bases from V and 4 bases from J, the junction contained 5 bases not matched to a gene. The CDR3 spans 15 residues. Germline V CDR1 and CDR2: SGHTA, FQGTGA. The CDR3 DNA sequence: TGTGCCAGCAGCTATAGCGGGAGGGCCGGAGAGACCCAGTACTTC. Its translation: CASSYSGRAGETQYF.

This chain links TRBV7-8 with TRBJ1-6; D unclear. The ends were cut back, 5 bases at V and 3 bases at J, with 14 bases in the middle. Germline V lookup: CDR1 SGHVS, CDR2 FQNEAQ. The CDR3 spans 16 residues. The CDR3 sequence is CASSPEPRGYNSPLHF. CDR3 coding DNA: TGTGCCAGCAGCCCGGAGCCCCGGGGCTATAATTCACCCCTCCACTTT.